This section outlines one T cell receptor (beta chain) sequence together with its context. The sample belongs to a study of blood T cell repertoires in COVID-19. As for the study in general: COVID-19 samples from acute and convalescent phases originated in the United States, Italy and Spain.

The protocol was immunoSEQ multiplex PCR, while the TCRdb copy is restricted to in-frame clones and leaves out a portion. The sample has 200,000 to 250,000 clones, 85% to 90% seen once; the top ten hold 2% to 3%. V was shortened by 2 bases and J by 2 bases, with 8 bases between the two germline ends. The CDR3 consists of 13 residues. Germline assignment: CDR1 SGHRS and CDR2 YFSETQ. Followed over time, Seattle patients had been enrolled while infection was active. The chain recombines TRBV5-1 with TRBJ2-7, with no clear D. The specimen was peripheral blood. This receptor was taken from a man aged 25 to 45 with COVID-19, enrolled during active disease. The CDR3 sequence: CASSFSAAYEQYF. The CDR3 bases are TGCGCCAGCAGCTTTAGTGCGGCCTACGAGCAGTACTTC.